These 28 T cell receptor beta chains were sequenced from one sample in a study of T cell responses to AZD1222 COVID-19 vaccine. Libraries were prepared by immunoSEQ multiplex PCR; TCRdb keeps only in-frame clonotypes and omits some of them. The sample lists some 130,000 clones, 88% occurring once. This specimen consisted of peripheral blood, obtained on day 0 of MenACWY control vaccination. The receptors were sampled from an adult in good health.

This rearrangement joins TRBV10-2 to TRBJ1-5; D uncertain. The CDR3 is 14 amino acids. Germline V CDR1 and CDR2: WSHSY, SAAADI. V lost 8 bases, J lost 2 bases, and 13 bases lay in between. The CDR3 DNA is TGCGCCAGCGCCCGAACCGGGGGCAATCAGCCCCAGCATTTT. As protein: CASARTGGNQPQHF.

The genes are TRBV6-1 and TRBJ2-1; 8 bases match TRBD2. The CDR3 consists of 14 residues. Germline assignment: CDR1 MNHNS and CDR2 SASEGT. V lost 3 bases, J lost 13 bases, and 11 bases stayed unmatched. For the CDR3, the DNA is TGTGCCAGCAGTGACCGGACTAGCTCAATGAGTCAGTTCTTC. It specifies CASSDRTSSMSQFF.

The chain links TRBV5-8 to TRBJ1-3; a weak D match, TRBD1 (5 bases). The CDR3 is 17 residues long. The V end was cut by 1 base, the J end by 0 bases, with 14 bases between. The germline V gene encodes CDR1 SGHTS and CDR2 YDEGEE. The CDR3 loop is CASSLHQGFTSGNTIYF. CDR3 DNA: TGTGCCAGCAGCTTGCACCAGGGCTTTACCTCTGGAAACACCATATATTTT.

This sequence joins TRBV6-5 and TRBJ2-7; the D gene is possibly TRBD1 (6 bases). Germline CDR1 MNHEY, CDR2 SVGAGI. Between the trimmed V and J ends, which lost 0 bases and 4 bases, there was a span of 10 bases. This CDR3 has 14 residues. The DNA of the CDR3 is TGTGCCAGCAGTTACTCGGGCAGGGGTTACGAGCAGTACTTC. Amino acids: CASSYSGRGYEQYF.

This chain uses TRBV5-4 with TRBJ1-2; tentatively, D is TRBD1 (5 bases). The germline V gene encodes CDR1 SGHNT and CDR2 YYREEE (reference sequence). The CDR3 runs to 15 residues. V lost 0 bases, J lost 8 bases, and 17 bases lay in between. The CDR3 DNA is TGTGCCAGCAGCTTGGGGGGACTGGAGAGAGCAGGCTACACCTTC. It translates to CASSLGGLERAGYTF.

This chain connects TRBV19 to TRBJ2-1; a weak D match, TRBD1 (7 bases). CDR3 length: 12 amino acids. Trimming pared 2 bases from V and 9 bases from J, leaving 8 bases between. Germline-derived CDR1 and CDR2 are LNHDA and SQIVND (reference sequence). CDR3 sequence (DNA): TGTGCCAGTAGTATACAGGGGGGTGAGCAGTTCTTC. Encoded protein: CASSIQGGEQFF.

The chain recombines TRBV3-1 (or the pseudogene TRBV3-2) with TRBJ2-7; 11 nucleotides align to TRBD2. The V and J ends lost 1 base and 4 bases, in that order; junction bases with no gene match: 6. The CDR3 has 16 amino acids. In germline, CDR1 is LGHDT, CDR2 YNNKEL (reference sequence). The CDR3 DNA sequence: TGTGCCAGCAGCCAAGTTGTAGCGGGAGGGCGGTACGAGCAGTACTTC. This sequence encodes CASSQVVAGGRYEQYF.

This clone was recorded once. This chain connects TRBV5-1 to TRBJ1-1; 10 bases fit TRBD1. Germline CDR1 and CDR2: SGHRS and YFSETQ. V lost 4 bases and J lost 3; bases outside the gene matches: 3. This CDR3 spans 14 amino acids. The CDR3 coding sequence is TGCGCCAGCAGCAGGACAGGGGGGGACACTGAAGCTTTCTTT. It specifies CASSRTGGDTEAFF.

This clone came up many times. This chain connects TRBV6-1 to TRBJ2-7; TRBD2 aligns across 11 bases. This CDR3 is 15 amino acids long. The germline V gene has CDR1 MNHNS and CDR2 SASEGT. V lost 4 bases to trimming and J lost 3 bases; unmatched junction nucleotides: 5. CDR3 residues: CASSGAGTSGYEQYF. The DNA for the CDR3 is TGTGCCAGCAGTGGAGCCGGGACTAGCGGCTACGAGCAGTACTTC.

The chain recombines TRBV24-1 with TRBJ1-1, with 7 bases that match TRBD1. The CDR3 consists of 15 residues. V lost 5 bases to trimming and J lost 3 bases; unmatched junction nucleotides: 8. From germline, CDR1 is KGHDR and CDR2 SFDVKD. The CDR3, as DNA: TGTGCCACCAGTGGAGGCAGGGGGTTCGACACTGAAGCTTTCTTT. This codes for CATSGGRGFDTEAFF.

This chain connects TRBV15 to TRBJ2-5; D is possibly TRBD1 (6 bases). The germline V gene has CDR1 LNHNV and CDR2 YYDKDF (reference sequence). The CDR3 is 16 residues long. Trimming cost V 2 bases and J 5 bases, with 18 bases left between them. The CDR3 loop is CATSRSLLGAGETQYF. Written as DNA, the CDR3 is TGTGCCACCAGCAGAAGCCTCTTGGGGGCTGGGGAGACCCAGTACTTC.

The CDR3 spells CASSDSGTPLQGYTF. CDR3 sequence (DNA): TGTGCCAGCAGTGACTCCGGGACACCCCTACAAGGCTACACCTTC. The V gene is TRBV6-4, the J gene TRBJ1-2, with D possibly TRBD1 on 6 matching bases. The CDR3 runs to 15 residues. Germline values: CDR1 MRHNA, CDR2 SNTAGT. V was shortened by 0 bases and J by 8 bases, with 16 bases between the two germline ends.

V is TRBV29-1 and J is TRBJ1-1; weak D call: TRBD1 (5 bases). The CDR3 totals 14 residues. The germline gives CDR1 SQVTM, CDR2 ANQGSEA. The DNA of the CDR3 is TGCCGCGCCGACGGGGGGGGAGGGAACACTGAAGCTTTCTTT. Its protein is CRADGGGGNTEAFF.

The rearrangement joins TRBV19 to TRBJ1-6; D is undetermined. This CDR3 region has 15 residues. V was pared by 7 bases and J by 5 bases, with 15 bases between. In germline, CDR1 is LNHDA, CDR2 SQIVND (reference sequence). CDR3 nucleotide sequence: TGTGCCAGTAAATGGAAAGGGTACGATAATTCACCCCTCCACTTT. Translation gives CASKWKGYDNSPLHF.

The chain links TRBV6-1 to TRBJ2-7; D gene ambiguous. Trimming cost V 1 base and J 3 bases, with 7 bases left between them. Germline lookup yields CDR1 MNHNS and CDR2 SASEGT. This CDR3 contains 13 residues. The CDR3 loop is CASSEGMDYEQYF. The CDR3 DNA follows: TGTGCCAGCAGTGAAGGTATGGACTACGAGCAGTACTTC.

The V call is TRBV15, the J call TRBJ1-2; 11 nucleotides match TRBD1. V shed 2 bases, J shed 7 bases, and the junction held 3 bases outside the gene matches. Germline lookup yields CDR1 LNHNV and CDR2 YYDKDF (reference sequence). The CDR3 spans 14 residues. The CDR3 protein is CATSRYGQGAGYTF. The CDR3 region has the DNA TGTGCCACCAGCAGATATGGACAGGGGGCTGGCTACACCTTC. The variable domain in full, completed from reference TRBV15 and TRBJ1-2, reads DAMVIQNPRYQVTQFGKPVTLSCSQTLNHNVMYWYQQKSSQAPKLLFHYYDKDFNNEADTPDNFQSRRPNTSFCFLDIRSPGLGDTAMYLCATSRYGQGAGYTFGSGTRLTVV.

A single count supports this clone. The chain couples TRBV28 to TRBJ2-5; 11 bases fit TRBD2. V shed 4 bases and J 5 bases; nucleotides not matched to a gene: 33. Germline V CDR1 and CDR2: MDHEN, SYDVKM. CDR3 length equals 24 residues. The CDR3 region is CASSYITLGQRSTSGRGGMETQYF. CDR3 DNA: TGTGCCAGCAGTTACATAACCCTCGGCCAAAGGTCCACTAGCGGGAGAGGAGGTATGGAGACCCAGTACTTC.

CDR3 protein: CASSPRTSGLTDTQYF. Written as DNA, the CDR3 is TGCGCCAGCAGCCCACGGACTAGCGGGTTAACAGATACGCAGTATTTT. The rearrangement joins TRBV5-1 to TRBJ2-3; 11 bases match TRBD2. There are 16 residues in the CDR3. Germline V gives CDR1 SGHRS, CDR2 YFSETQ. The V segment lost 4 bases and the J segment 3 bases; nucleotides outside the gene matches: 7. Using reference TRBV5-1 and TRBJ2-3 for the parts outside the CDR3, the full variable domain is KAGVTQTPRYLIKTRGQQVTLSCSPISGHRSVSWYQQTPGQGLQFLFEYFSETQRNKGNFPGRFSGRQFSNSRSEMNVSTLELGDSALYLCASSPRTSGLTDTQYFGPGTRLTVL.

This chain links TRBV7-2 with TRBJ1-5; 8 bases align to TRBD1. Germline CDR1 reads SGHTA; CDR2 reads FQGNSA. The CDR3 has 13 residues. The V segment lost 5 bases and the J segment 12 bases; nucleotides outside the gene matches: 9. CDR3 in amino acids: CASSRADGQGQHF. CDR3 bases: TGTGCCAGCAGCCGGGCAGACGGACAGGGCCAGCATTTT.

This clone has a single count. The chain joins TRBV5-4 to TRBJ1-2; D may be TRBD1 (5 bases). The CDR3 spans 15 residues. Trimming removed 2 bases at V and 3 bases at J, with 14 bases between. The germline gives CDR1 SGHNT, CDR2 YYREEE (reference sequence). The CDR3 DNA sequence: TGTGCCAGCAGCTTACGGTCAGGGTTTGACTATGGCTACACCTTC. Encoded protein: CASSLRSGFDYGYTF.

DNA of the CDR3: TGTGCCAGCAGCTTAGTGGCGGGAGTTAGCGGACTAAGCACAGATACGCAGTATTTT. Amino acids: CASSLVAGVSGLSTDTQYF. The chain links TRBV7-6 to TRBJ2-3; TRBD2 matches at 7 bases. V shed 1 base and J 0 bases; nucleotides not matched to a gene: 13. CDR3 length equals 19 residues. Germline CDR1 and CDR2: SGHVS and FNYEAQ.

The CDR3 loop reads CASSSAGGRADTQYF. DNA for the CDR3: TGTGCCAGCAGCTCAGCGGGAGGGCGCGCAGATACGCAGTATTTT. This rearrangement joins TRBV7-3 to TRBJ2-3; TRBD2 agrees at 10 bases. V lost 4 bases, J lost 4 bases, and 5 bases stayed unmatched. Germline CDR1 is SGHTA and CDR2 is FQGTGA. The CDR3 runs to 15 residues.

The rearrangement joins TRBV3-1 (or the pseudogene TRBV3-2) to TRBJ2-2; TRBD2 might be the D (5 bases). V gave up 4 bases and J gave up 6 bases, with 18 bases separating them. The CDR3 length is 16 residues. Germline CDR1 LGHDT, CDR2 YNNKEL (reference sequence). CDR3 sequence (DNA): TGTGCCAGCAGCCCCAGACTGGCCGGGGTATCCGGGGAGCTGTTTTTT. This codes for CASSPRLAGVSGELFF.

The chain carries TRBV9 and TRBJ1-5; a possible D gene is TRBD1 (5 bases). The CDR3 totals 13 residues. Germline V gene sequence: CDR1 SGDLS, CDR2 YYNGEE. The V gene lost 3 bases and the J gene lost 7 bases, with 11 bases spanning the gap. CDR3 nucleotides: TGTGCCAGCAGCGGGGACCGCGGCCAGCCCCAGCATTTT. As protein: CASSGDRGQPQHF.

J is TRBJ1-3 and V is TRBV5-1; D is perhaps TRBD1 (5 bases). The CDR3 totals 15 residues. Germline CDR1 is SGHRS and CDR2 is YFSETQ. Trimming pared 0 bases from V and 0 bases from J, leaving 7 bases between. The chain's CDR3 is CASSLDRYSGNTIYF. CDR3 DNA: TGCGCCAGCAGCTTGGACAGGTACTCTGGAAACACCATATATTTT.

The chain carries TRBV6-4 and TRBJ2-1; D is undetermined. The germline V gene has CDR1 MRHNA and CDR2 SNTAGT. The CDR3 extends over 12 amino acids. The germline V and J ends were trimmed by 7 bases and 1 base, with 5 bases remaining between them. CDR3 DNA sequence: TGTGCCAGCACCTGGTCCTACAATGAGCAGTTCTTC. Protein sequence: CASTWSYNEQFF.

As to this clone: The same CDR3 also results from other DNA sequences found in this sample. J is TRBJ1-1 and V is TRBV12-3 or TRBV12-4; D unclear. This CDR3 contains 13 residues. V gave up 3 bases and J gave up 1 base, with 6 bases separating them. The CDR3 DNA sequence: TGTGCCAGCAGTTTCCCAGGGAACACTGAAGCTTTCTTT. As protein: CASSFPGNTEAFF.

In nucleotides, the CDR3 is TGTGCCACCAGTGATGTGGGAAACTATGGCTACACCTTC. Translated, it gives CATSDVGNYGYTF. The J gene is TRBJ1-2, the V gene TRBV24-1; no clear D. Germline CDR1 is KGHDR and CDR2 is SFDVKD. V gave up 3 bases and J gave up 2 bases, with 6 bases separating them. This CDR3 region has 13 residues.